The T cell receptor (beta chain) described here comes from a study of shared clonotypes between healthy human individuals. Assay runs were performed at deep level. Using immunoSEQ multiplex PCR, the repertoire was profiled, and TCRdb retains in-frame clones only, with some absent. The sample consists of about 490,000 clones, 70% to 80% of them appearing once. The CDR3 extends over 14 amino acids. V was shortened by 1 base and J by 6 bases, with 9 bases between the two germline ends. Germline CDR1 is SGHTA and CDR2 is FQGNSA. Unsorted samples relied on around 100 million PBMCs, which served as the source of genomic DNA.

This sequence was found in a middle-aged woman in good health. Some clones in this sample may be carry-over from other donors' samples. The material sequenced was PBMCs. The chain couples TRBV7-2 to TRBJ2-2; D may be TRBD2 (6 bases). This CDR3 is CASSLGPGAGELFF. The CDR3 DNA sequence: TGTGCCAGCAGCTTAGGGCCGGGAGCCGGGGAGCTGTTTTTT. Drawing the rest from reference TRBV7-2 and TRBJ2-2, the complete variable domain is GAGVSQSPSNKVTEKGKDVELRCDPISGHTALYWYRQSLGQGLEFLIYFQGNSAPDKSGLPSDRFSAERTGGSVSTLTIQRTQQEDSAVYLCASSLGPGAGELFFGEGSRLTVL.